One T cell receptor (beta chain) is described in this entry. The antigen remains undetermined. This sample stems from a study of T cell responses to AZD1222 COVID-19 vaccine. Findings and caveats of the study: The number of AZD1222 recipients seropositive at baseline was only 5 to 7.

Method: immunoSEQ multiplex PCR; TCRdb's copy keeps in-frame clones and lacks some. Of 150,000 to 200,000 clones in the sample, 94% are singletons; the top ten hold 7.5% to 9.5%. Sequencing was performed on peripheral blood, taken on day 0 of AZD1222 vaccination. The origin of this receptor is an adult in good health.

The CDR3 sequence is CASSVGDRGNEKLFF. DNA of the CDR3: TGTGCCAGCAGCGTAGGGGACAGGGGTAATGAAAAACTGTTTTTT. The chain carries TRBV9 and TRBJ1-4; TRBD1 aligns across 10 bases. Germline V CDR1 and CDR2: SGDLS, YYNGEE. The CDR3 contains 15 residues. V dropped 0 bases and J dropped 4; count of bases not matched to a gene: 0.